This T cell receptor beta chain originates from a study of immunodeficiency (dated by TCRdb to the late 2010s). Study-level background: Repertoire analysis was performed to search for VDJ recombination defects and oligoclonality. What the study reported, not specific to this receptor: CD4+ T cell V-J pairing and productive entropy appeared similar between patients and controls. Entropy comparisons showed n=3 (open circles) for patients versus healthy controls; a thymic development effect was only suggested as possible. Severe oligoclonality, as judged by top-100 and total clonotype frequencies, was observed in patient CD8+ T cells but not in patient CD4+ T cells.

From a lookup of the germline V gene, CDR1 and CDR2 are SNHLY and FYNNEI. Counted from cysteine to phenylalanine, this CDR3 has 14 amino acids. Only the CDR3 region is kept as DNA, spanning 42 bases read in frame from base 1. At the junction V is shortened by 0 bases and J by 11 bases, with 13 bases in between. The sample holds a few counts of this clone. Its antigen is still unknown. There are no base qualities to consult, and no much larger clone falls within one base. Genomic DNA was extracted using the QIAamp DNA Blood Mini Kit and was submitted for immunoSEQ repertoire analysis. Using a standard quantity of genomic DNA template, multiplex PCR was run to amplify the CDR3 regions. PCR products were sequenced on an Illumina platform. Per the original workflow: Sequences were mapped to a reference, using V, D and J gene definitions from IMGT. A nearest-neighbor clustering algorithm merged closely related sequences to remove PCR and sequencing errors. V, D and J usage was analyzed in productive unique and total sequences using ImmunoSEQ Analyzer tools and R version 3.6.1. What TCRdb holds here is the immuneACCESS table cut down to in-frame rearrangements. Part of the clones is not present; checked against another copy, under half of the missing clones reflect an unresolved V gene, and the others are unexplained. V and J calls and clone size come straight from that table; D and trimming were deduced from the DNA. Within this sample are about 970 clones, with 90% to 95% of them counted one time only. In total, the top ten clones hold approximately 1.6% of the sample.

CD3+CD4+ T cells were sorted from fresh PBMCs before TCR sequencing. Sequencing was carried out using CD4+ T cells from blood. The chain is assembled from TRBV2 and TRBJ1-4; the D gene lacks a confident call. This TCR was sampled from a female donor. The sequenced DNA is TGTGCCAGCAGTGAAGCCGGGCGAGTGAATAAACTGTTTTTT. Its protein reads: CASSEAGRVNKLFF.